These T cell receptor beta chains were read from a single sample in a study of shared clonotypes between healthy human individuals. Only in-frame clones appear in the TCRdb table, and some are missing; sequencing was by immunoSEQ multiplex PCR. The table shows some 800,000 clones, with 90% to 95% occurring only once. Sequencing used naive CD8+ T cells sorted from blood. The source is a man under 40 in good health. The CDR3 runs from the conserved cysteine through the conserved F or W. Some rows have no size entry. The others give once, few or many, or a class for an expanded clone.

J gene | clone size | V gene | CDR3 protein
TRBJ2-7 | - | TRBV28 | CASSTRDRTYEQYF
TRBJ2-2 | - | TRBV18 | CASSPERGNTGELFF
TRBJ1-2 | - | TRBV9 | CASSVTMTISGYTF
TRBJ1-2 | - | TRBV6-5 | CASSYFQGSNYGYTF
TRBJ2-7 | - | TRBV14 | CASSQTSAYEQYF
TRBJ2-1 | - | TRBV25-1 | CASSRVENEQFF
TRBJ1-2 | - | TRBV10-1 | CASSESFGDLPVRYGYTF
TRBJ2-7 | few | TRBV30 | CAWTGGQDSYEQYF
TRBJ2-1 | - | TRBV7-6 | CASSSKTSGDYNEQFF
TRBJ2-1 | - | TRBV11-2 | CASSVSVSSYNEQFF